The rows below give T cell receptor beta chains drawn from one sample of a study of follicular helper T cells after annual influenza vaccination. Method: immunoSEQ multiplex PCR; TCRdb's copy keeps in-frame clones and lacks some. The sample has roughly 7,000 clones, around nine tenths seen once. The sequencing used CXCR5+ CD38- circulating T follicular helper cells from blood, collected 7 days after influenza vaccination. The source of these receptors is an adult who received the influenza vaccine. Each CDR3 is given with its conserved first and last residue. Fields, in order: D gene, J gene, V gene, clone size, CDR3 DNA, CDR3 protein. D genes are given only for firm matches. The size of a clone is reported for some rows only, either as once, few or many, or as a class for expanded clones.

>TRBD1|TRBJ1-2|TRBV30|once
TGTGCCTGGACTCTCACAGGGGGAGAAGGCTACACCTTC
CAWTLTGGEGYTF
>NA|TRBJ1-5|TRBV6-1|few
TGTGCCAGCAACAGGGATAAGAGCAATCAGCCCCAGCATTTT
CASNRDKSNQPQHF
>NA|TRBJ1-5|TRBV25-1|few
TGTGCCAGCAGAGGAGGGATGAGCAATCAGCCCCAGCATTTT
CASRGGMSNQPQHF
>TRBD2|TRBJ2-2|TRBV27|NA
TGTGCCAGCAGCCCAGGACTAGCGGGAGCCTTCCGCACCGGGGAGCTGTTTTTT
CASSPGLAGAFRTGELFF
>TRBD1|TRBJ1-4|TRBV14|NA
TGTGCCAGCAGCCAAGGGACAGGGCGGGAACTGTTTTTT
CASSQGTGRELFF
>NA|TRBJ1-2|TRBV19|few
TGTGCCCGCCTTCTAAAAGTCGGCTATGGCTACACCTTC
CARLLKVGYGYTF
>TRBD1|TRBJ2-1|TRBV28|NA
TGTGCCAGCAGTTTGTATACAGGGGCCCCTCGATGGCAGTTCTTC
CASSLYTGAPRWQFF
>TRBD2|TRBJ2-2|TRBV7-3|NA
TGTGCCAGCAGCTTAGTAGCGGGAGGTGGTGCGAACACCGGGGAGCTGTTTTTT
CASSLVAGGGANTGELFF
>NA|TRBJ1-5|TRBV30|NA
TGTGCCTGGAGTGTACGGGGGATTCAGCCCCAGCATTTT
CAWSVRGIQPQHF
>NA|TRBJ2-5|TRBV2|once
TGTGCCAGCAGGCTTCCAGAGACCCAGTACTTC
CASRLPETQYF
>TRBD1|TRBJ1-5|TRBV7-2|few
TGTGCCAGCAGCCCGGACAGGGTGGGCAATCAGCCCCAGCATTTT
CASSPDRVGNQPQHF
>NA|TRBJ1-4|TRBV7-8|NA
TGTGCCAGCAGCTCCGGACGGCCAGAGATAGAAAAACTGTTTTTT
CASSSGRPEIEKLFF
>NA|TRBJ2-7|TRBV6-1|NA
TGTGCCAGCAGCCTCTACGAGCAGTACTTC
CASSLYEQYF
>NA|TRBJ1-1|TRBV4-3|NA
TGCGCCAGCAGCACTCGGACAGAGACTGAGGCTTTCTTT
CASSTRTETEAFF
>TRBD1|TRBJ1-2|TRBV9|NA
TGTGCCAGCAGCGTAGGGGACAGGTCGTACTATGGCTACACCTTC
CASSVGDRSYYGYTF
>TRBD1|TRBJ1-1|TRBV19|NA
TGTGCCAGTTTAACAGGGGGGCAAGGCACTGAAGCTTTCTTT
CASLTGGQGTEAFF
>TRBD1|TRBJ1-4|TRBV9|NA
TGTGCCAGCAGCGGAGGGAGCGGGACAGGGGCTGAAAAACTGTTTTTT
CASSGGSGTGAEKLFF
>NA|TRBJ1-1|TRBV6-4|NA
TGTGCCAGCAGTGACTGGGAAGGGTCTGAAGCTTTCTTT
CASSDWEGSEAFF
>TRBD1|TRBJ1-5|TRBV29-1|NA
TGCAGCGTTGGGGACAGGAATCAGCCCCAGCATTTT
CSVGDRNQPQHF
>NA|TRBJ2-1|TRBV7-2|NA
TGTGCCAGCAGCTCCGAGGTGGACAACAATGAGCAGTTCTTC
CASSSEVDNNEQFF
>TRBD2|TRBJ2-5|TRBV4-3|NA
TGCGCCAGCAGCCAAGACCATTTCACCGGGACTACCCAAGAGACCCAGTACTTC
CASSQDHFTGTTQETQYF
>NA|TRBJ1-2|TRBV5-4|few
TGTGCCAGCAGCTTCCCGGACAGCGCCCGGAACTATGGCTACACCTTC
CASSFPDSARNYGYTF
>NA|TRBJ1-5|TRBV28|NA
TGTGCCAGCAGTTTTCTGGCAGGGTCTGGTCAGCCCCAGCATTTT
CASSFLAGSGQPQHF
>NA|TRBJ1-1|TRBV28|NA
TGTGCCAGCAGACCCGGACAGACCATGAACACTGAAGCTTTCTTT
CASRPGQTMNTEAFF
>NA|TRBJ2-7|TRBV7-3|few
TGTGCCAGCAGCTTACGGGTCGGGGCCTACGAGCAGTACTTC
CASSLRVGAYEQYF
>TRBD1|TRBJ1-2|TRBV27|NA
TGTGCCAGCTCCGTGGACAGGCTGGATGGCTACACCTTC
CASSVDRLDGYTF
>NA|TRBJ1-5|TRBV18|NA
TGTGCCAGCTCACCCGGAACAGCCGAGTTGGCCCAGCATTTT
CASSPGTAELAQHF
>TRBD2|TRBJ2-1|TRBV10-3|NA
TGTGCCATCACTGCCACCGGACTAGCGGGAGTCAATGAGCAGTTCTTC
CAITATGLAGVNEQFF
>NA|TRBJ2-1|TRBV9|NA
TGTGCCAGCAGCGTACACGCCGAGGGGTTGAATGAGCAGTTCTTC
CASSVHAEGLNEQFF
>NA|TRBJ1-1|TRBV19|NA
TGTGCCAGTAGTGATCAGGGGTTCGGCACTGAAGCTTTCTTT
CASSDQGFGTEAFF
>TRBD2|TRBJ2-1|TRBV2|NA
TGTGCCAGCAGTGGGGGCGGGAGCTCCTACAATGAGCAGTTCTTC
CASSGGGSSYNEQFF
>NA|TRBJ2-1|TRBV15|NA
TGTGCCACCAGCAGCGGGGAGGCTCGCCTCAGGAGCAATGAGCAGTTCTTC
CATSSGEARLRSNEQFF
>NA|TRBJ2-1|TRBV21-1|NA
TGTGCCAGCAGCAAATTACGGACAGGGGTAAAATTCTTC
CASSKLRTGVKFF
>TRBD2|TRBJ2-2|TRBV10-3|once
TGTGCCATCAGTGTAGGGACTAGCAACACCGGGGAGCTGTTTTTT
CAISVGTSNTGELFF
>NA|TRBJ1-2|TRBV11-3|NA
TGTGCCAGCAGCTTTCGGGTGGCAGGTGAGATTAGCTATGGCTACACCTTC
CASSFRVAGEISYGYTF
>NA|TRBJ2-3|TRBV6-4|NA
TGTGCCAGCAGTGGGCGGGAAGGAGATACGCAGTATTTT
CASSGREGDTQYF